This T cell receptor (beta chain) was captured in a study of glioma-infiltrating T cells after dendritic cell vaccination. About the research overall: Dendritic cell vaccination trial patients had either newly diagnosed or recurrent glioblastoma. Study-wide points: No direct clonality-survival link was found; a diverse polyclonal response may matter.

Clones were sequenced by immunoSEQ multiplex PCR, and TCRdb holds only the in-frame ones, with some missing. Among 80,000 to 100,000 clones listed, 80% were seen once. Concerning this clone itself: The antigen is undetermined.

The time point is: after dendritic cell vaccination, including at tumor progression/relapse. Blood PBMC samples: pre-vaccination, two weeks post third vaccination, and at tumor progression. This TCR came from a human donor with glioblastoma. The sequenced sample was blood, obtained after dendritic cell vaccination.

The CDR3 loop reads CASSLGDMNQPQHF. CDR3 bases: TGCGCCAGCAGCTTAGGGGACATGAATCAGCCCCAGCATTTT. V and J are TRBV5-1 and TRBJ1-5, with D possibly matching TRBD1 (6 bases). Germline V gene lookup returns CDR1 SGHRS and CDR2 YFSETQ. V lost 2 bases and J 4 bases, leaving 10 bases between the germline ends. The CDR3 is 14 residues long. The full variable domain, rest sourced from reference TRBV5-1 and TRBJ1-5, is KAGVTQTPRYLIKTRGQQVTLSCSPISGHRSVSWYQQTPGQGLQFLFEYFSETQRNKGNFPGRFSGRQFSNSRSEMNVSTLELGDSALYLCASSLGDMNQPQHFGDGTRLSIL.